The subject of this entry is one T cell receptor (beta chain). Its specificity is unknown. The CDR3 totals 13 residues. From germline, CDR1 is SGHAT and CDR2 FQDESV (reference sequence). V lost 5 bases, J lost 5 bases, and 12 bases lay in between. Assay: immunoSEQ multiplex PCR; the TCRdb copy retains only in-frame clones and omits some. This table has about 26,000 clones, 76% appearing once. This record comes from a study of OX40 agonist ivuxolimab in advanced cancers. Study at large: Patients were dosed intravenously with ivuxolimab at 0.01 to 10 mg/kg every 2 weeks.

Study-level points and caveats: CD4+ and CD8+ blood T cells expanded clonally by week 6 at 0.1 to 3.0 mg/kg. The authors also found low normalized T-cell clonal expansion in some nonresponders.

The origin of this receptor is an adult with an advanced solid tumor such as melanoma, head and neck, liver or kidney cancer. The V gene is TRBV11-1, the J gene TRBJ1-1, with a tentative D call TRBD1 (5 bases). This specimen was CD4+ or CD8+ T cells sorted from blood, taken in a trial of the OX40 agonist ivuxolimab. The CDR3 is CASSPQGETEAFF. DNA for the CDR3: TGTGCCAGCAGCCCCCAGGGTGAAACTGAAGCTTTCTTT.